This T cell receptor beta chain derives from a study of beta chain features in type 1 diabetes. Study-wide findings and caveats: TCRB CDR3s from Type 1 diabetes patients were moderately but significantly shorter in all four CD4+ subsets.

Since all of the isolated RNA was reverse transcribed, expressed TCRB transcripts were what got sequenced. Assay used: immunoSEQ multiplex PCR; TCRdb lists only in-frame clones, some missing. The sample gives over 650,000 clones, more than 12% of which show up once; roughly 0.04% is in the top ten. Note on this clone: Its cognate antigen is unknown.

The V end was cut by 4 bases, the J end by 2 bases, with 9 bases between. Per germline, CDR1 SQVTM and CDR2 ANQGSEA. The length of the CDR3 is 13 residues. This chain links TRBV29-1 with TRBJ1-5; D gene unclear. The clonotype comes from a young man with type 1 diabetes. The sample comprised naive CD4+ T cells from blood. CDR3 protein: CSVVGSGNQPQHF. The DNA for the CDR3 is TGCAGCGTTGTAGGCAGCGGCAATCAGCCCCAGCATTTT.